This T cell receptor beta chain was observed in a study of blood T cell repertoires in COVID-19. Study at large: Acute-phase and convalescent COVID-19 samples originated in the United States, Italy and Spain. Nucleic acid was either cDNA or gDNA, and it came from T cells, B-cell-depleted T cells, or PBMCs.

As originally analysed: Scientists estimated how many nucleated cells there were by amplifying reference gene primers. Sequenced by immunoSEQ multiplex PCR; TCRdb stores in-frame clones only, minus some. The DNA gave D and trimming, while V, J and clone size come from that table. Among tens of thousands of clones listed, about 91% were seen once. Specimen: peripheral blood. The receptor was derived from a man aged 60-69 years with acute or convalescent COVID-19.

The CDR3 sequence is CASSQVGGNTEAFF. CDR3 bases: TGCGCCAGCAGCCAAGTAGGAGGGAACACTGAAGCTTTCTTT. V is TRBV4-3 and J is TRBJ1-1, with D uncertain. The V end was cut by 1 base, the J end by 1 base, with 7 bases between. The CDR3 is 14 residues long. The germline V gene has CDR1 LGHNA and CDR2 YSLEER.